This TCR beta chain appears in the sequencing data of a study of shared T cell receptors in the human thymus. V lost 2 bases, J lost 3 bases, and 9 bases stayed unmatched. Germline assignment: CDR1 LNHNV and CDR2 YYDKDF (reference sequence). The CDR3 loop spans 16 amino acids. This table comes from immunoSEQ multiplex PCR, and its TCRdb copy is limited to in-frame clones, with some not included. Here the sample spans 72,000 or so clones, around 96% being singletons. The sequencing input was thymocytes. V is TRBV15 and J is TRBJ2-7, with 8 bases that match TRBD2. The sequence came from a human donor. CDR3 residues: CATSRKTSGVIYEQYF. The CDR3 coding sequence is TGTGCCACCAGCAGAAAAACTAGCGGAGTTATCTACGAGCAGTACTTC.